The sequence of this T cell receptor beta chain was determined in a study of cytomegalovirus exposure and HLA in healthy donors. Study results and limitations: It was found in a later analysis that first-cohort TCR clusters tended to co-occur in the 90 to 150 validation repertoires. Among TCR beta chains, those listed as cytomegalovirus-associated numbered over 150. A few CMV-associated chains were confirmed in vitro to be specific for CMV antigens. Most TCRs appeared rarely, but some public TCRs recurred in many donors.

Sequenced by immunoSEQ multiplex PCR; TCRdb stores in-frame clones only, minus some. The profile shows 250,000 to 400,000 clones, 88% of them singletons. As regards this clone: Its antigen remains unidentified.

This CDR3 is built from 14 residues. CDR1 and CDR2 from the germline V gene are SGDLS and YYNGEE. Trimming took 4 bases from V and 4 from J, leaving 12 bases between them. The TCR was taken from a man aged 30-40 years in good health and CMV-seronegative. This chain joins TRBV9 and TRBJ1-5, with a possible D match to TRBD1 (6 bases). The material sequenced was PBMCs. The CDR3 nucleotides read TGTGCCAGCAGCTCGGGACACCCAAATCAGCCCCAGCATTTT. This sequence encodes CASSSGHPNQPQHF.